This T cell receptor beta chain emerged from a study of beta chain features in type 1 diabetes. General study findings and limits: It was not settled here whether HLA type affects TCRB rearrangement. Junctions at VDJ sites from type 1 diabetes patients had fewer insertions and more deletions.

Expressed TCRB transcripts were sequenced after all isolated RNA was converted to cDNA. The table came from immunoSEQ multiplex PCR; TCRdb's copy has only in-frame clones and leaves some out. The sample contains 250,000 to 350,000 clones, 14% of which appear only once. V dropped 1 base and J dropped 5; count of bases not matched to a gene: 7. In germline, CDR1 is SGHDN, CDR2 FVKESK. The CDR3 sequence is 16 residues long. A sort by CD45RO/CCR7/CD25/CD127/CD95/CD27 yielded CD4+ naive, central memory, regulatory and stem cell-like memory cells. This clone was found a few times. The antigen remains undetermined.

The rearrangement uses TRBV14 and TRBJ2-2; 7 bases align to TRBD2. Sequencing used central memory CD4+ T cells from blood. This TCR was recovered from a man aged 25-40 years in good health. CDR3 region: CASSQVPGGGTGELFF. The CDR3 nucleotides are TGTGCCAGCAGCCAAGTTCCGGGAGGCGGAACCGGGGAGCTGTTTTTT.